The subject of this entry is one T cell receptor (beta chain). This clone was picked up one time. The antigen it recognizes is unknown. No much larger clone is present one base from it, and per-base qualities are unavailable. The sample's time point, from its label and the paper: about 28 days (+/-7) after the second vaccine dose. The treatment or condition tag for this specimen amounts to: meningococcal conjugate vaccine given as trial control. The vaccinee samples were drawn from two UK trials, COV001 and COV002, one of which was a single-blind randomized controlled phase 2/3 trial testing AZD1222 (ChAdOx1 nCoV-19) in healthy adults. Trial participant PBMC samples were collected at day 0 and day 28 after the second dose for TCRbeta chain sequencing. The CDR3 regions of human TCRbeta chains were analyzed by immunosequencing. As for the authors' bioinformatics: Repertoire TCRs were checked for matches against a reference library of SARS-CoV-2-specific TCRs that had been generated using the MIRA antigen-specificity platform. Breadth was defined as the fraction of unique TCRs that were SARS-CoV-2-associated. Depth was defined as the fraction of total T cells that were SARS-CoV-2-associated. Using the MIRA data, each spike-specific TCR was mapped to the spike region that the TCR reacts to and placed in a CD4 or CD8 class. Log10-transformed breadth and depth values were compared by one-way ANOVA with Sidak's multiple comparisons tests. TCRdb re-hosts the immuneACCESS table, in-frame sequences only. Its copies lack some clones; in the studies checked, an unresolved V gene accounts for under half of them, and the cause for the rest is not known. D and trimming come from the DNA, and the V and J calls and clone size come from that table. The sample contains approximately 68,000 clones, 70% to 90% of them found a single time. The ten largest account for approximately 4.8% of the sample.

These data are taken from a study of T cell responses to AZD1222 COVID-19 vaccine (dated by TCRdb to 2020 to 2022). About the investigation overall: TCR sequencing covered 233 trial participants: 207 given two doses of AZD1222 and 26 given two doses of MenACWY control vaccine. Trial participants were enrolled into age subgroups of 18-55, 56-69 and 70-plus years, which contained 148, 28 and 57 TCR-sequenced participants, respectively. Paper-wide results and their limitations: Spike-specific TCR breadth and depth rose significantly after two AZD1222 doses compared with day 0 and with MenACWY recipients. Participants were mostly white British and included more females than males, and it was suggested by the authors that clonal diversity may have been underestimated. Conclusions about previously exposed vaccinees are limited because only a handful of AZD1222 recipients were SARS-CoV-2 seropositive at baseline. The vaccine-associated CD4 TCRs covered the entire spike protein, and the dominant responses fell in regions 160-218 and 743-854. Epitopes outside the regions mutated in the B.1.351 and B.1.1.7 variants were reportedly recognized by nearly half of the unique spike-specific TCRs. Because no samples from the day 14 peak response were available, repertoires could be characterized only after the peak T cell response. In the small 56-69-year group, the increase in depth fell short of significance, most likely because of low power.

V loses 4 bases at its end and J loses 2 bases; junction bases beyond the gene matches: 6. From the cysteine through the phenylalanine, the CDR3 covers 15 amino acids. Only CDR3 DNA remains: 45 bases, in frame from the first base. The germline V gene yields LGHNT for CDR1 and FRNRAP for CDR2. The chain joins TRBV12-5 to TRBJ1-2, with 8 bases aligning to TRBD1. Material: peripheral blood, obtained 28 days after the second dose of the MenACWY control vaccine. This clonotype was sampled from an adult who received the MenACWY meningococcal vaccine as a control. The sequenced DNA: TGTGCTAGTGGTTCGACAGGGGAGACCAACTATGGCTACACCTTC. The encoded protein is CASGSTGETNYGYTF.